This T cell receptor beta chain was captured by sequencing in a study of human T cells and chemical hapten exposure. Notes on the study in general: With alopecia, donors may have immune responses unlike healthy people's. Expanded TCRs created a significantly greater count of big CDR3 similarity clusters than controls did.

The germline V gene has CDR1 SGDLS and CDR2 YYNGEE. The J segment lost 4 bases and the V segment lost 2 bases, leaving 7 bases of the junction unmatched. This CDR3 has 15 residues. Time point indicated: patch test 1, 2 weeks after DPC sensitization. Regarding treatment: therapeutic diphenylcyclopropenone sensitization with weekly scalp DPC. Donors, patients with alopecia ranging from 18 to 70 years old and judged suitable for DPC, provided samples. TCRdb called the RACE reads again in MiXCR, with one record for every CDR3 protein. The sample holds 180,000 or so distinct CDR3 sequences, about 14% seen once. This clonotype was counted at least ten times. Its specificity is unknown.

The sequencing used whole blood, collected in connection with sensitization to the hapten diphenylcyclopropenone (DPC). The sequence was collected from a woman between 25 and 40 years old with alopecia areata. Some clones in this sample may be carry-over from other donors' samples. The genes are TRBV9 and TRBJ1-1, with 8 bases that match TRBD1. CDR3 sequence: CASSVGPQGATEAFF. CDR3 coding DNA: TGTGCCAGCAGCGTCGGGCCTCAGGGGGCCACTGAAGCTTTCTTT.